The present TCR beta chain was sequenced within a study of cytomegalovirus exposure and HLA in healthy donors. Study outcomes and limitations: The classifier reportedly diagnosed cytomegalovirus status with high specificity and sensitivity. The authors assumed roughly uniform sequencing depth across donors for presence/absence analyses.

CDR3 size: 16 residues. The V segment lost 4 bases and the J segment 12 bases; nucleotides outside the gene matches: 11. CDR1 is SGHAT and CDR2 is FQNNGV in the germline V gene. PCR involved 60 Vbeta and 13 Jbeta primers. TCRdb's copy holds only in-frame clones and misses some; the assay was immunoSEQ multiplex PCR. The sample lists about 200,000 clones; about nine tenths were seen once. Points on this clone: Its antigen is currently unknown.

The sample taken for sequencing was PBMCs. V gene TRBV11-2 combines with J gene TRBJ2-1; 14 positions match TRBD2. The receptor was derived from a man aged 25-45 years in good health and CMV-seronegative. CDR3 loop: CASSWGLAGVIVGQFF. CDR3 nucleotide sequence: TGTGCCAGCAGCTGGGGACTAGCGGGAGTTATTGTTGGGCAGTTCTTC.